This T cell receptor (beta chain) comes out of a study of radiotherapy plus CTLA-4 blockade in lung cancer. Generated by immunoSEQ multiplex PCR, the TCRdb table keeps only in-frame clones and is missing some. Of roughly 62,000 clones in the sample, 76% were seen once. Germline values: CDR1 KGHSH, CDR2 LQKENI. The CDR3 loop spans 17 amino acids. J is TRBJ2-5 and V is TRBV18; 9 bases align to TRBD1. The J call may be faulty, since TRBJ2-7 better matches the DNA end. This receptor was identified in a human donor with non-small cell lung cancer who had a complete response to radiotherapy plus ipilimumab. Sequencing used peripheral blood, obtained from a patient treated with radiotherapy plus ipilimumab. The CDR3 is CASSPPVGGQGSYEQYF. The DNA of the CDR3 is TGTGCCAGCTCACCCCCCGTAGGGGGACAGGGCTCCTACGAGCAGTACTTC.